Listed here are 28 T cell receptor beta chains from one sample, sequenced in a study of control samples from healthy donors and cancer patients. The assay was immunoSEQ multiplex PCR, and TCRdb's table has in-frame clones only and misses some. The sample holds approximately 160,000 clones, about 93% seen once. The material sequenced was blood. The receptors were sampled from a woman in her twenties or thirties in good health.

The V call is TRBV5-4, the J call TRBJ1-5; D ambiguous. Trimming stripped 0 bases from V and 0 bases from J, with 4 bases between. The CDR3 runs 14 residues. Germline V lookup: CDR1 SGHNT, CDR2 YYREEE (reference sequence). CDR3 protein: CASSLAGSNQPQHF. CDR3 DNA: TGTGCCAGCAGCTTGGCGGGTAGCAATCAGCCCCAGCATTTT.

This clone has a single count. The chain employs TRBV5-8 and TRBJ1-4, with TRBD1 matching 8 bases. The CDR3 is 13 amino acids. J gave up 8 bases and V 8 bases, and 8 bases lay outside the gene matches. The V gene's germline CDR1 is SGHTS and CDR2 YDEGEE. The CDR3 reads CASTDRDREKLFF. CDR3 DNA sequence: TGTGCCAGTACTGACAGGGACAGGGAAAAACTGTTTTTT.

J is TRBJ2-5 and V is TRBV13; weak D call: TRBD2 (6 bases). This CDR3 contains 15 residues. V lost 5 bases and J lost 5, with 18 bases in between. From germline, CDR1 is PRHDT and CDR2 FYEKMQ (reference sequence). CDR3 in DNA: TGTGCCAGCAGCCCGAGACTAGTCCCGGGCGAGACCCAGTACTTC. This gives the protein CASSPRLVPGETQYF.

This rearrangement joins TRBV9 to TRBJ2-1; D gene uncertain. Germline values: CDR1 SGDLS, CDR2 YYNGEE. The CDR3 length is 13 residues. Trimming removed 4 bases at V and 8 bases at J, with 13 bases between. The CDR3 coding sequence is TGTGCCAGCAGCACATCCCCCACACATGAGCAGTTCTTC. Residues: CASSTSPTHEQFF.

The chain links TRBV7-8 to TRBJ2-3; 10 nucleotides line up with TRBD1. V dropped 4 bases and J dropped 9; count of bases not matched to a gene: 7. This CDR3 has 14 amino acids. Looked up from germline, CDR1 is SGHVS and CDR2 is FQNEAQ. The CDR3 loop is CASSSRDRGGTQYF. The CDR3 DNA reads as TGTGCCAGCAGCTCCCGGGACAGGGGTGGCACGCAGTATTTT.

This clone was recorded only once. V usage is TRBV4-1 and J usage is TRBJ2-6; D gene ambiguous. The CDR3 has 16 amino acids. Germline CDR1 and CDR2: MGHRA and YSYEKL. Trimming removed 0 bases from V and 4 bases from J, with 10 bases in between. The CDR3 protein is CASSQEWRSGANVLTF. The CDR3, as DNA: TGCGCCAGCAGCCAAGAATGGCGGTCAGGGGCCAACGTCCTGACTTTC.

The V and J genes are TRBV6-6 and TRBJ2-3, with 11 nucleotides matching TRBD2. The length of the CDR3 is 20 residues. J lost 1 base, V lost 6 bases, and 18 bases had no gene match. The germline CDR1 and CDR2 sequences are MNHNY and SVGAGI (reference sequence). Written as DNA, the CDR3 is TGTGCCAGCAGCACACCTCGTATTCAGACTAGCGGGATTGGCACAGATACGCAGTATTTT. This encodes CASSTPRIQTSGIGTDTQYF.

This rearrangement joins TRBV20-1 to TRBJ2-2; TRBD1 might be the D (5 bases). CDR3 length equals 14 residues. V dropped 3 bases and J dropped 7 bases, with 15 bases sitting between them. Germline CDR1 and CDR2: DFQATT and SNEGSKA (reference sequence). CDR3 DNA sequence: TGCAGTGCTAGTTTGGGGCTTGACAGCGGGGAGCTGTTTTTT. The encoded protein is CSASLGLDSGELFF.

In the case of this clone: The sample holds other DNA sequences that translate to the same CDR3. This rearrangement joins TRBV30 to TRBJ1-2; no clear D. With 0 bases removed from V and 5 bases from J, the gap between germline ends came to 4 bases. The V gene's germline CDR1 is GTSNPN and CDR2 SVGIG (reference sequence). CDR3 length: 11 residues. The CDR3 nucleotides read TGTGCCTGGAGTGTACGATATGGCTACACCTTC. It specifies CAWSVRYGYTF. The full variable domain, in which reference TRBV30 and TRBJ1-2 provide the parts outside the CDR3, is SQTIHQWPATLVQPVGSPLSLECTVEGTSNPNLYWYRQAAGRGLQLLFYSVGIGQISSEVPQNLSASRPQDRQFILSSKKLLLSDSGFYLCAWSVRYGYTFGSGTRLTVV.

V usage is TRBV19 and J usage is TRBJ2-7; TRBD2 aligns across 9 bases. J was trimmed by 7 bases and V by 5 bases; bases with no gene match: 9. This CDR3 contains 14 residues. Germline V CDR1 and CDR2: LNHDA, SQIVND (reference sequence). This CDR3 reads CASSWVAGVGEQYF. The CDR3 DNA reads TGTGCCAGTAGTTGGGTAGCGGGAGTTGGTGAGCAGTACTTC.

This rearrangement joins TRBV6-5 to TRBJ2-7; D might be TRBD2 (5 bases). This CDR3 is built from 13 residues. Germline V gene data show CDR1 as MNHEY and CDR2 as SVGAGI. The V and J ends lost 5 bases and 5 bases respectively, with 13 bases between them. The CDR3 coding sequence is TGTGCCAGCAGTACTTCCCCGGGGAACGAGCAGTACTTC. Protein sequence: CASSTSPGNEQYF.

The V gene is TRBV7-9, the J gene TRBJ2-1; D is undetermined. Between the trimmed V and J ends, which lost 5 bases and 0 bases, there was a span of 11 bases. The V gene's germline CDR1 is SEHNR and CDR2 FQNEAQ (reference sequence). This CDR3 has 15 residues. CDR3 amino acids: CASSASGSSYNEQFF. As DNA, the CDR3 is TGTGCCAGCAGCGCCAGTGGTAGCTCCTACAATGAGCAGTTCTTC.

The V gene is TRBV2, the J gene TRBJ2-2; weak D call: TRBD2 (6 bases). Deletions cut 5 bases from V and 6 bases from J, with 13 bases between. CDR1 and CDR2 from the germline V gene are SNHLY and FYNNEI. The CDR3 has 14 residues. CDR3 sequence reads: CASSTVSGPGELFF. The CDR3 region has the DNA TGTGCCAGCAGTACCGTTAGCGGCCCCGGGGAGCTGTTTTTT. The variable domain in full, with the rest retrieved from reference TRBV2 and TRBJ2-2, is EPEVTQTPSHQVTQMGQEVILRCVPISNHLYFYWYRQILGQKVEFLVSFYNNEISEKSEIFDDQFSVERPDGSNFTLKIRSTKLEDSAMYFCASSTVSGPGELFFGEGSRLTVL.

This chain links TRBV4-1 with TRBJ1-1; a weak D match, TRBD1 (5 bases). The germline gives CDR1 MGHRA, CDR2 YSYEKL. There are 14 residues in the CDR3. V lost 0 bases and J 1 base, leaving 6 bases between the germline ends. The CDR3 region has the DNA TGCGCCAGCAGCCAAGATGGGGGGAACACTGAAGCTTTCTTT. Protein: CASSQDGGNTEAFF.

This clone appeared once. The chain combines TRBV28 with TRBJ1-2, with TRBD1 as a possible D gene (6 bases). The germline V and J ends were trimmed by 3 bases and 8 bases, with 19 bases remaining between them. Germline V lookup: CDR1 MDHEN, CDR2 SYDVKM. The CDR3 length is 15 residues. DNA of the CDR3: TGTGCCAGCAGTTTCCCGGGGGGGCGCGCCGGGGGCTACACCTTC. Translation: CASSFPGGRAGGYTF.

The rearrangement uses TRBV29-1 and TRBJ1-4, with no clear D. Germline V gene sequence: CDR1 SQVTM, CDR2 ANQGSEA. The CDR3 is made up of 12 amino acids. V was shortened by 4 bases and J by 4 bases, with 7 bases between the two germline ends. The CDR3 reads CSVGRINEKLFF. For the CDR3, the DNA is TGCAGCGTTGGACGGATTAATGAAAAACTGTTTTTT.

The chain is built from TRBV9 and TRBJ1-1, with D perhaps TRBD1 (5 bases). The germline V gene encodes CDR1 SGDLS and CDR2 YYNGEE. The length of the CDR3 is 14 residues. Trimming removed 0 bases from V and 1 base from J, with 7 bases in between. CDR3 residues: CASSVGGRNTEAFF. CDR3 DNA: TGTGCCAGCAGCGTAGGGGGACGGAACACTGAAGCTTTCTTT.

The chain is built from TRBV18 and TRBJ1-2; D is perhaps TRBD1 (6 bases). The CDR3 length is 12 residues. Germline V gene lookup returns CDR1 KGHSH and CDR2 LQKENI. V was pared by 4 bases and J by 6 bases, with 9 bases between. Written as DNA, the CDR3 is TGTGCCAGCTCACGGGGGCAGGATGGCTACACCTTC. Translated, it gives CASSRGQDGYTF. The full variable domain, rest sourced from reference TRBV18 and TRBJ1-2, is NAGVMQNPRHLVRRRGQEARLRCSPMKGHSHVYWYRQLPEEGLKFMVYLQKENIIDESGMPKERFSAEFPKEGPSILRIQQVVRGDSAAYFCASSRGQDGYTFGSGTRLTVV.

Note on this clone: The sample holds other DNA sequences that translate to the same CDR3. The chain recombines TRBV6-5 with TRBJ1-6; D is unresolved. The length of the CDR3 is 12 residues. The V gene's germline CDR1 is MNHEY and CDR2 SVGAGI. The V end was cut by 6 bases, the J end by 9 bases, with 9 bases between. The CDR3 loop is CASSRTGSPLHF. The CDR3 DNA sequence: TGTGCCAGCAGCCGAACGGGTTCACCCCTCCACTTT.

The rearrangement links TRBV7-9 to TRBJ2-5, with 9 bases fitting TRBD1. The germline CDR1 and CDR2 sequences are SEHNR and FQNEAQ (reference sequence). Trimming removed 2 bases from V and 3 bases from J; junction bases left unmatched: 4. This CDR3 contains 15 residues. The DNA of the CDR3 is TGTGCCAGCAGCTTACGGGACAGGGACAAAGAGACCCAGTACTTC. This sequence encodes CASSLRDRDKETQYF. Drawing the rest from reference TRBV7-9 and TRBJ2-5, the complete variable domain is DTGVSQNPRHKITKRGQNVTFRCDPISEHNRLYWYRQTLGQGPEFLTYFQNEAQLEKSRLLSDRFSAERPKGSFSTLEIQRTEQGDSAMYLCASSLRDRDKETQYFGPGTRLLVL.

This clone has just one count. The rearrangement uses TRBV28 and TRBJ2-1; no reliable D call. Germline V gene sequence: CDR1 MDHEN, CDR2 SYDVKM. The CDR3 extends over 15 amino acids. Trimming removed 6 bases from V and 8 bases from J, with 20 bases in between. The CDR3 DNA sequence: TGTGCCAGCAGCCACGGCAACTTACCGAACGATGAGCAGTTCTTC. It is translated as CASSHGNLPNDEQFF. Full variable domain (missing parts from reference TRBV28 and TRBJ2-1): DVKVTQSSRYLVKRTGEKVFLECVQDMDHENMFWYRQDPGLGLRLIYFSYDVKMKEKGDIPEGYSVSREKKERFSLILESASTNQTSMYLCASSHGNLPNDEQFFGPGTRLTVL.

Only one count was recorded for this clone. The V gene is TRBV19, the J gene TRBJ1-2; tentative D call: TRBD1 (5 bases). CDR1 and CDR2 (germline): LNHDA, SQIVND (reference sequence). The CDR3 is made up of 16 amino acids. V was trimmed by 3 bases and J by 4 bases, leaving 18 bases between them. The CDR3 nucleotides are TGTGCCAGTAGTATTGGTGACAGCCCCTCTCCCTATGGCTACACCTTC. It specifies CASSIGDSPSPYGYTF.

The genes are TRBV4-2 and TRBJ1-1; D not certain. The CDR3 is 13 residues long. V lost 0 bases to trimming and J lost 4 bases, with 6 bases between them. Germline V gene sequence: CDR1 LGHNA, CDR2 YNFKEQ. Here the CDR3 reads CASSQEQSTEAFF. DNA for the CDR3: TGTGCCAGCAGCCAAGAACAGAGCACTGAAGCTTTCTTT.

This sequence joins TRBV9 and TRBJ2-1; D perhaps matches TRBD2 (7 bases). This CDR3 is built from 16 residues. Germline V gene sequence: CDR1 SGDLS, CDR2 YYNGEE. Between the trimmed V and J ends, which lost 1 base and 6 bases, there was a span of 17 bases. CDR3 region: CASSVPLGGGSNEQFF. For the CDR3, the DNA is TGTGCCAGCAGCGTACCTTTGGGAGGGGGGTCCAATGAGCAGTTCTTC.

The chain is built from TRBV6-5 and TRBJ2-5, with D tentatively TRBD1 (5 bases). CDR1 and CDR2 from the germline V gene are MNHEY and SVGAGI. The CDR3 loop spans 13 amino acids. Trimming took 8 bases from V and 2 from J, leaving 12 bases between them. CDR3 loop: CASGLRQQETQYF. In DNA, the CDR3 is TGTGCCAGCGGGCTCAGACAGCAAGAGACCCAGTACTTC.

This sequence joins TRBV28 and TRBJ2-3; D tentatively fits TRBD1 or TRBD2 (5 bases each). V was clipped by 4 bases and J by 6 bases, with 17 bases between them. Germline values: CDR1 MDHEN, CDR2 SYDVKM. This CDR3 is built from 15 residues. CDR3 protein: CASSSSGLGTDTQYF. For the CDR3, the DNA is TGTGCCAGCAGTTCGTCCGGCCTAGGGACGGATACGCAGTATTTT.

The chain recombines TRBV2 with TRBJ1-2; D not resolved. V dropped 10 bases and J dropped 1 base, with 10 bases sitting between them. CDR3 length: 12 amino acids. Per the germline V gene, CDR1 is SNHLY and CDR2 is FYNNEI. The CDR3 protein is CANALSNYGYTF. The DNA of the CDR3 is TGTGCCAATGCACTTAGTAACTATGGCTACACCTTC.

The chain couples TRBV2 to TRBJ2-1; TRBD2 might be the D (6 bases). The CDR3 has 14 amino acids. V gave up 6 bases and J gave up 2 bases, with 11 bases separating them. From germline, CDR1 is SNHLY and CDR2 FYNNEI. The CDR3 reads CASRGAGAYNEQFF. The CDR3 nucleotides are TGTGCCAGCAGGGGAGCGGGTGCCTACAATGAGCAGTTCTTC.